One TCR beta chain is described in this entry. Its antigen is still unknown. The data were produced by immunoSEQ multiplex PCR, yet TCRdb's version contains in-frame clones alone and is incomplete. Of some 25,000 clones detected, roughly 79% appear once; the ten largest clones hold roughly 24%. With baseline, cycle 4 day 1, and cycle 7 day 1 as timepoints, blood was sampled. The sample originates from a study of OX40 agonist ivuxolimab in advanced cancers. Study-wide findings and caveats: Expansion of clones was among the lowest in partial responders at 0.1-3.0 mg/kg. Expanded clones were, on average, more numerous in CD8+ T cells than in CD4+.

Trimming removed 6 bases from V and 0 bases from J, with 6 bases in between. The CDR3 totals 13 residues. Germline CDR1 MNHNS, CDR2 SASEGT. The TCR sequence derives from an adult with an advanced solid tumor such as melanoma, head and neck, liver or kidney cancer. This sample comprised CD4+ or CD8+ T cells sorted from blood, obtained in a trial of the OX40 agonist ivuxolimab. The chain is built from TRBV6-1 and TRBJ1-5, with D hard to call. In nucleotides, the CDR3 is TGTGCCAGCAGGCCGTATAGCAATCAGCCCCAGCATTTT. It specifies CASRPYSNQPQHF.